This T cell receptor (beta chain) was recovered during a study of cytomegalovirus exposure and HLA in healthy donors. About the research overall: The roughly 110 validation repertoires were reported in a later analysis to have been generated on the same platform as the roughly 680 first-cohort repertoires.

Some clones are missing from TCRdb's copy, which holds only in-frame ones; the method was immunoSEQ multiplex PCR. The table includes about 220,000 clones, around nine tenths detected once. Note on this clone: Antigen specificity is unknown.

Study-level findings and limits: Clusters of TCRs from the first cohort tended to co-occur in the 90 to 150 validation repertoires (as a later analysis found).

The sequence came from a woman aged 18-29 years in good health and CMV-seronegative. The sample comprised PBMCs.

The CDR3 nucleotides read TGCGCCAGCAGGGTAGACTCTTACGAGCAGTACTTC. This encodes CASRVDSYEQYF. The V call is TRBV10-2, the J call TRBJ2-7, with D unclear. Germline V gene data show CDR1 as WSHSY and CDR2 as SAAADI. V was cut by 6 bases and J by 4 bases, with 10 bases left in between. This CDR3 is built from 12 residues.